The rows below give T cell receptor beta chains drawn from one sample of a study of T cell repertoires in aging, cancer and after chemotherapy. From the multiplex PCR reads, TCRdb called clonotypes with MiXCR, one entry per CDR3 protein. Of 7,000 to 10,000 distinct CDR3 sequences listed, about 41% were seen once; the top ten hold about 12%. Sequencing used blood. The receptors here all came from a human donor with a solid tumor. The CDR3 runs from the conserved cysteine through the conserved F or W. D genes are given only for firm matches. A clone size is listed for some rows: how often the clone was seen (once, few, many), or a class if it is expanded.

>TRBV6-2/TRBV6-3|TRBD2|TRBJ2-3|-
CASGFSGGADTQYF
TGTGCCAGCGGATTTAGCGGGGGGGCAGATACGCAGTATTTT
>TRBV24-1|TRBD2|TRBJ2-2|few
CATSVSGSIAGELFF
TGTGCCACCAGTGTGAGCGGGAGTATTGCCGGGGAGCTGTTTTTT
>TRBV6-5|TRBD1|TRBJ1-1|few
CASSPGTGGTEAFF
TGTGCCAGCAGTCCCGGGACAGGGGGCACTGAAGCTTTCTTT
>TRBV24-1|-|TRBJ2-3|-
CATSDYRDTDTQYF
TGTGCCACCAGTGATTACCGGGACACTGATACGCAGTATTTT
>TRBV6-1|-|TRBJ2-2|few
CASSEGSNANTGELFF
TGTGCCAGCAGTGAGGGCAGCAACGCGAACACCGGGGAGCTGTTTTTT
>TRBV6-1|-|TRBJ1-1|-
CASSYQIGQGGEAFF
TGTGCCAGCAGTTACCAAATAGGACAAGGCGGTGAAGCTTTCTTT
>TRBV30|-|TRBJ2-7|-
CAWSGHFGLEQYF
TGTGCCTGGAGTGGGCACTTTGGTCTCGAGCAGTACTTC
>TRBV6-1|-|TRBJ1-2|-
CASSSMAMEGYTF
TGTGCCAGCAGTTCTATGGCTATGGAGGGCTACACCTTC
>TRBV6-2/TRBV6-3|-|TRBJ2-3|-
CASSYAPQYF
TGTGCCAGCAGTTATGCTCCACAGTATTTT
>TRBV30|-|TRBJ1-1|-
CASLGLAGTEAFF
TGTGCCTCCCTAGGACTCGCGGGTACTGAAGCTTTCTTT
>TRBV11-3|-|TRBJ1-1|-
CASSKGRIPNTEAFF
TGTGCCAGCAGCAAAGGTCGAATTCCGAACACTGAAGCTTTCTTT
>TRBV5-6|TRBD2|TRBJ2-7|-
CASSLRLAGAREQYF
TGTGCCAGCAGCTTACGACTAGCGGGAGCTCGAGAGCAGTACTTC
>TRBV19|-|TRBJ1-2|few
CASRGSIFNYGYTF
TGTGCCAGTAGAGGGTCGATCTTTAACTATGGCTACACCTTC
>TRBV29-1|-|TRBJ2-5|medium-sized
CSVDQDDEETQYF
TGCAGCGTTGATCAGGACGATGAAGAGACCCAGTACTTC
>TRBV5-4|-|TRBJ2-3|few
CASSSVEADTQYF
TGTGCCAGCAGCTCCGTGGAGGCAGATACGCAGTATTTT
>TRBV6-5|-|TRBJ2-3|medium-sized
CASRADTDTQYF
TGTGCCAGCAGGGCCGACACAGATACGCAGTATTTT
>TRBV15|-|TRBJ1-4|-
CATTGSSEKLFF
TGTGCCACCACGGGGAGTTCTGAAAAACTGTTTTTT
>TRBV6-1|-|TRBJ1-3|-
CASSERGRGNTIYF
TGTGCCAGCAGTGAACGGGGGAGGGGAAACACCATATATTTT
>TRBV29-1|TRBD2|TRBJ2-1|medium-sized
CSVDAGTSDEQFF
TGCAGCGTTGACGCCGGGACTAGCGATGAGCAGTTCTTC
>TRBV27|-|TRBJ1-5|few
CASSLSSQTYQPQHF
TGTGCCAGCAGTTTATCGAGTCAGACTTATCAGCCCCAGCATTTT
>TRBV6-5|-|TRBJ2-5|-
CASSYDPERSETQYF
TGTGCCAGCAGTTACGATCCAGAGCGAAGCGAGACCCAGTACTTC
>TRBV6-5|TRBD1|TRBJ1-2|-
CASSDRDYYGYTF
TGTGCCAGCAGTGACAGGGATTACTATGGCTACACCTTC